This TCR beta chain is from a study of T cell repertoires in cytomegalovirus infection. Study information: Evidence of both CMV infection and a matching HLA type came from public TCR beta signatures. Findings and caveats of the study: What dominated the ex vivo response were HLA-C-restricted CMV-specific TCR beta clonotypes. Carriage of CMV together with the relevant HLA was identifiable through cumulative public TCR beta family frequency.

The CDR3 contains 15 residues. From germline, CDR1 is MGHRA and CDR2 YSYEKL. The V and J ends lost 3 bases and 8 bases respectively, with 16 bases between them. This clonotype was seen more than once but under ten times. Antigen: not known. TCRdb fed the reads into MiXCR, producing one record per CDR3 protein. This table has some 300,000 distinct CDR3 sequences, around 10% appearing once. Input material: PBMCs. The TCR originated in a human donor in good health (CMV status not recorded). Some clones in this sample may be carry-over from other donors' samples. The chain has TRBV4-1 and TRBJ1-4; D may be TRBD1 (5 bases). In DNA form, the CDR3 reads TGCGCCAGCAGCCAGGGGTGGACCGAGGGGGAAAAACTGTTTTTT. It is translated as CASSQGWTEGEKLFF.